This TCR beta chain was profiled in a study of OX40 agonist ivuxolimab in advanced cancers. For the study at large: Patients achieving partial responses numbered three: one hepatocellular carcinoma case and two cutaneous melanoma cases.

The repertoire was sequenced with immunoSEQ multiplex PCR; TCRdb's copy has only in-frame clones and lacks some. The sample yields some 99,000 clones, about 90% seen once. The study, taken as a whole, reports: Expanded peripheral T-cell antigen specificity went undetermined. The 0.1-3.0 mg/kg partial responders had among the lowest clonal expansion.

Excluded were patients having autoimmune disease history or systemic immunosuppression. The V gene lost 2 bases and the J gene lost 2 bases, with 8 bases spanning the gap. This CDR3 contains 14 residues. Germline-derived CDR1 and CDR2 are SGHVS and FQNEAQ. Note on this clone: The antigen remains unidentified.

The sequences come from CD4+ or CD8+ T cells sorted from blood, collected in a trial of the OX40 agonist ivuxolimab. The genes are TRBV7-8 and TRBJ2-3; D ambiguous. The TCR originated in an adult with an advanced solid tumor such as melanoma, head and neck, liver or kidney cancer. The CDR3 DNA reads TGTGCCAGCAGCTTAAACTACCACACAGATACGCAGTATTTT. Translating gives CASSLNYHTDTQYF.